This T cell receptor (beta chain) appears in the sequencing data of a study of blood T cell repertoires in COVID-19. Unmatched junction bases numbered 7, after V lost 5 bases and J lost 4 bases. CDR1 and CDR2 (germline): LGHDT, YNNKEL (reference sequence). The CDR3 totals 16 residues. Assay used: immunoSEQ multiplex PCR; TCRdb lists only in-frame clones, some missing. Among tens of thousands of clones listed, 85% to 90% were seen once. Input material: peripheral blood. The rearrangement uses TRBV3-1 (or the pseudogene TRBV3-2) and TRBJ2-3; 12 bases are shared with TRBD2. This clonotype was obtained from a man aged 40-49 years with active COVID-19. CDR3: CASSGLAGGIADTQYF. The DNA for the CDR3 is TGTGCCAGCAGCGGTCTAGCGGGAGGGATTGCAGATACGCAGTATTTT.